The clone carrying this TCR beta chain was counted ten times or more. Its antigen remains unknown. The time point here: sample taken at primary tumor resection. There were 75 or so donors, all of them untreated patients with early-stage non-small cell lung cancer. Researchers sequenced whole RNA taken from tumor, nontumor lung or frozen PBMC without sorting. Germline V CDR1 and CDR2: DFQATT, SNEGSKA (reference sequence). V lost 3 bases and J lost 6; bases outside the gene matches: 6. This CDR3 is 14 amino acids long. This entry belongs to a study of spatial heterogeneity in lung cancer. Study-wide background: Within raw reads, each unique TCR and UMI combination appeared on average more than ten times. Study observations and caveats: At resection, ubiquitous expanded tumor TCRs appeared in blood more than at follow-up.

MiXCR, applied by TCRdb to the 5' RACE reads, yields one record per CDR3 protein. The sample includes 25,000 or so distinct CDR3 sequences, roughly 4.7% of them seen just once. The V call is TRBV20-1, the J call TRBJ1-2; 11 bases are shared with TRBD1. The sequences come from PBMCs, collected at surgery. This clonotype originated in a male donor with early-stage non-small cell lung cancer. The CDR3 nucleotides read TGCAGTGCTAGGGACAGGGGGCTTCGTCATGGCTACACCTTC. Protein sequence: CSARDRGLRHGYTF.